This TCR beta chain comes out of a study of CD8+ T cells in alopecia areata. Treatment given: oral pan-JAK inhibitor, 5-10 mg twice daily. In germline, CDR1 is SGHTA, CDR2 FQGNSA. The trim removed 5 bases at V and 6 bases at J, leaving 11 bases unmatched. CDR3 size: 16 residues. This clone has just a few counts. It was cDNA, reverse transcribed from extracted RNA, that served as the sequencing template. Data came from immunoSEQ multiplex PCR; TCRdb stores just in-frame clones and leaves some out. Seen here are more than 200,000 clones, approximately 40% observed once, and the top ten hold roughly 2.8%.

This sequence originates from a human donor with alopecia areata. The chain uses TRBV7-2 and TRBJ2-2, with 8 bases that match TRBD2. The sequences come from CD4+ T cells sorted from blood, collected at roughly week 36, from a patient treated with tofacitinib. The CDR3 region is CASSPLAGRLAGELFF. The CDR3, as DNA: TGTGCCAGCAGCCCCTTAGCGGGGCGGCTGGCCGGGGAGCTGTTTTTT.